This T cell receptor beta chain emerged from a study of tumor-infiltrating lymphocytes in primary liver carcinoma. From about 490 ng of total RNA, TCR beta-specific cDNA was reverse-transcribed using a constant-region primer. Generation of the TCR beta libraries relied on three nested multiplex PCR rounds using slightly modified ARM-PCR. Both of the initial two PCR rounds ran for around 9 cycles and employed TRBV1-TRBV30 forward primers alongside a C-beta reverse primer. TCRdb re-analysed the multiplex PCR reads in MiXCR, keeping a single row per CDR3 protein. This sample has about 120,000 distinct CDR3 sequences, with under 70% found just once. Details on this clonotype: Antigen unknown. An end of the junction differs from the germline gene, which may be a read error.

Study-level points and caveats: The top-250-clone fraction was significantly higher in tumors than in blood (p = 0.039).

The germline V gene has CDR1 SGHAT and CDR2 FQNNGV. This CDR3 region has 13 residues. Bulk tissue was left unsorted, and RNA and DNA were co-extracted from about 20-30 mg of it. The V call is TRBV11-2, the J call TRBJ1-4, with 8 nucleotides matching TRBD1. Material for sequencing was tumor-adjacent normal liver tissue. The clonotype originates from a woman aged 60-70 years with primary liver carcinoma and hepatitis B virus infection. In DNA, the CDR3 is TGCGCCAGTAGCAGTGGGGACAGGGAAAAACTGTTTTTT. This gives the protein CASSSGDREKLFF.